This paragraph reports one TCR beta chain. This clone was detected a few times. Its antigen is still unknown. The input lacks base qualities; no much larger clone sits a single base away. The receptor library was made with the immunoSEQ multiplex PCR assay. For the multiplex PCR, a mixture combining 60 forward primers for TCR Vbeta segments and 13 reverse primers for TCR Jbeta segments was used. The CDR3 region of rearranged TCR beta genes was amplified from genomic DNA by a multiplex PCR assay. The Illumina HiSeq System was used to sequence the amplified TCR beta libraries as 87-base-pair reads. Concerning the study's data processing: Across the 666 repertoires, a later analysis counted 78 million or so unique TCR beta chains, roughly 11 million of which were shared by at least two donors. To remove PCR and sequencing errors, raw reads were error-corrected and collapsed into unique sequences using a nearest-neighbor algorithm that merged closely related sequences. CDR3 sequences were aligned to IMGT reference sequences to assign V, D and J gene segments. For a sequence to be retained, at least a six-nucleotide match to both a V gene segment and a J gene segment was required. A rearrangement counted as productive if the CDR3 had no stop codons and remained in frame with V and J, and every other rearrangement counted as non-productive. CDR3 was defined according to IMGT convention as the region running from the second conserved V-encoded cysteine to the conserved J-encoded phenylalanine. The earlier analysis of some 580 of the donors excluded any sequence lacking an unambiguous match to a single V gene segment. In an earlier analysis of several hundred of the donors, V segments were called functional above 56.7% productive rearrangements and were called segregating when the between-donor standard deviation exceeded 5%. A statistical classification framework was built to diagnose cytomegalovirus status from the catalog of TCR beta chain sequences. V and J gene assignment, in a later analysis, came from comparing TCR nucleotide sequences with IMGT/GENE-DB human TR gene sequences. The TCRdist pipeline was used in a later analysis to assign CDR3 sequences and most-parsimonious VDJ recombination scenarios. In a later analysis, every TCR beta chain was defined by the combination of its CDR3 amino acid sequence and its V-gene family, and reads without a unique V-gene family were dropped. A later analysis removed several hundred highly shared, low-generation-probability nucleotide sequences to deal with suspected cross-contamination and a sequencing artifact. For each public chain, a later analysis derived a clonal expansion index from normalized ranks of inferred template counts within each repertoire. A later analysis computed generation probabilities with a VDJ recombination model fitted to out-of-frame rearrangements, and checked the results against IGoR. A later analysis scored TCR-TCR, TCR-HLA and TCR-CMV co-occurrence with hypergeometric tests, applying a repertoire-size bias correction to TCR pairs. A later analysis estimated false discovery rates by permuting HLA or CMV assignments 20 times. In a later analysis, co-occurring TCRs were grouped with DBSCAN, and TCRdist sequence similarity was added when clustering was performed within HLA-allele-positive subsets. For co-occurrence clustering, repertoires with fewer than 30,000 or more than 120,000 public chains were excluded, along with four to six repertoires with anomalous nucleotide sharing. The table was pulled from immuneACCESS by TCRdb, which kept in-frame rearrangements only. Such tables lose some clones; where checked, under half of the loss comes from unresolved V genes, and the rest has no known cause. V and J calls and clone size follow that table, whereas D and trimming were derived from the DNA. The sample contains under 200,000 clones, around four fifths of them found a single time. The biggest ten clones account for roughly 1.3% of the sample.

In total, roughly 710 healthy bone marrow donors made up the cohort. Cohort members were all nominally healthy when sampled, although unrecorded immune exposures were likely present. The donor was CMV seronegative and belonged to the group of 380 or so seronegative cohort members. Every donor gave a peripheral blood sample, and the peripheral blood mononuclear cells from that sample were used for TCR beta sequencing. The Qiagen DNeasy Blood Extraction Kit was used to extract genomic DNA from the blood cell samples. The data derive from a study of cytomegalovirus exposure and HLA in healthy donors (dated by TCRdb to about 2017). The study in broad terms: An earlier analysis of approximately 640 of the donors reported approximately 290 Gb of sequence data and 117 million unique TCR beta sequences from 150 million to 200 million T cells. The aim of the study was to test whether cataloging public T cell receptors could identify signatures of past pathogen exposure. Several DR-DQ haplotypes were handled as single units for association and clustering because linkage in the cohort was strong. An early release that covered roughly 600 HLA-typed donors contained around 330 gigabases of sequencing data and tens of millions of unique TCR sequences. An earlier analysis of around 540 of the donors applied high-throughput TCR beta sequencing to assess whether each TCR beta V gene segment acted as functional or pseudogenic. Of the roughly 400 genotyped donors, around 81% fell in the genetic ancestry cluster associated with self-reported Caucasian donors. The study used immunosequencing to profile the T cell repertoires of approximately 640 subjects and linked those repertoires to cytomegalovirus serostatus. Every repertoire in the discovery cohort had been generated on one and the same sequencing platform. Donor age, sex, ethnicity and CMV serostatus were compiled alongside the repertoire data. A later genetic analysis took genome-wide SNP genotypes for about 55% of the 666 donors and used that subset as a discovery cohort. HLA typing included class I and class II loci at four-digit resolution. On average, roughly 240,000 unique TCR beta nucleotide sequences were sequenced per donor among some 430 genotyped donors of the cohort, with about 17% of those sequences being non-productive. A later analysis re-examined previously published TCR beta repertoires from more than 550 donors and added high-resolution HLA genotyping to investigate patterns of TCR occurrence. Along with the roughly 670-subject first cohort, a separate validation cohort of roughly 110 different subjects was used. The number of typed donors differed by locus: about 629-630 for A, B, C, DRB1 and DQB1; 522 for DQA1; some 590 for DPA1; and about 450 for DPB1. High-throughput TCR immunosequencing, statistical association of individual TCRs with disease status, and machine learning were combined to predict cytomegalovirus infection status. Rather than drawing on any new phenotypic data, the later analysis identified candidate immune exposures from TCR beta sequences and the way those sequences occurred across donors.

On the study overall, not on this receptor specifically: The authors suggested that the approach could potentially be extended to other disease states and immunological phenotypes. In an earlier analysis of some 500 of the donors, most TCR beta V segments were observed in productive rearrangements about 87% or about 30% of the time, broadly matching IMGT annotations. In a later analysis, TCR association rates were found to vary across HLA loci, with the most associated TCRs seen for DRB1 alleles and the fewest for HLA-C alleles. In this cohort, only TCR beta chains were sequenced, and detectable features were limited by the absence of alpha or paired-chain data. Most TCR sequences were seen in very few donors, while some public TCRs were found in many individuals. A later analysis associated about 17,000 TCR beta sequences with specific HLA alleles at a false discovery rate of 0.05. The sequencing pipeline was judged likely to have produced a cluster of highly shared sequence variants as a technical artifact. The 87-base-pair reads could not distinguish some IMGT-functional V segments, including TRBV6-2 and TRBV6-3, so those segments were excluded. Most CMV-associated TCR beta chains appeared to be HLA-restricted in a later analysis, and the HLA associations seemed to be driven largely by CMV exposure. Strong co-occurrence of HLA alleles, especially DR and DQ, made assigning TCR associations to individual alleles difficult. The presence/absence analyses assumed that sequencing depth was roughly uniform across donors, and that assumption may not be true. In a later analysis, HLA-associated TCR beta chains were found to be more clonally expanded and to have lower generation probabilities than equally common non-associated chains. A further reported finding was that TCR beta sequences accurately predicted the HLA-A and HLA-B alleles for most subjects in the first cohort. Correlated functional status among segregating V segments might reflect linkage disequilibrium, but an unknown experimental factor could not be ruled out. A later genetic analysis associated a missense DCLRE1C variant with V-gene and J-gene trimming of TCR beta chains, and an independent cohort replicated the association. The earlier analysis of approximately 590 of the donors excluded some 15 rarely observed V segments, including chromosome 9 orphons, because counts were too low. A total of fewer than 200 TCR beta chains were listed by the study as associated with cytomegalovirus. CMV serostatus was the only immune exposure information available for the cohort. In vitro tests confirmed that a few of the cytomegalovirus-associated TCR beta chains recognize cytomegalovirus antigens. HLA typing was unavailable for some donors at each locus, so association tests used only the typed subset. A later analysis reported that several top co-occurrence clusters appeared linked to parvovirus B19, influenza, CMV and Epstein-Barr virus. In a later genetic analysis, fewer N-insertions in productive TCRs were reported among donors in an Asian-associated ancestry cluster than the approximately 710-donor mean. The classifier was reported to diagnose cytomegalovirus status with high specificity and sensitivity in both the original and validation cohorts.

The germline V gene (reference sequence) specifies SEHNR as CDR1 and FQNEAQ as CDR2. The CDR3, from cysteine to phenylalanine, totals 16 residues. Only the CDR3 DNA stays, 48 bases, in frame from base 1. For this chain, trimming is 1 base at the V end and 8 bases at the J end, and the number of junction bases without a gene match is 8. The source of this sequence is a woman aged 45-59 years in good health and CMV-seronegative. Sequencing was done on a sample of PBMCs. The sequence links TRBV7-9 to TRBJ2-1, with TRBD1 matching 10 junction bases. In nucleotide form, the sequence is TGTGCCAGCAGCTTAGGGCCGGGACAGGGGACCCATGAGCAGTTCTTC. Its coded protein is CASSLGPGQGTHEQFF. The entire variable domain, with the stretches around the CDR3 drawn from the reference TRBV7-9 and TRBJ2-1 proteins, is DTGVSQNPRHKITKRGQNVTFRCDPISEHNRLYWYRQTLGQGPEFLTYFQNEAQLEKSRLLSDRFSAERPKGSFSTLEIQRTEQGDSAMYLCASSLGPGQGTHEQFFGPGTRLTVL.